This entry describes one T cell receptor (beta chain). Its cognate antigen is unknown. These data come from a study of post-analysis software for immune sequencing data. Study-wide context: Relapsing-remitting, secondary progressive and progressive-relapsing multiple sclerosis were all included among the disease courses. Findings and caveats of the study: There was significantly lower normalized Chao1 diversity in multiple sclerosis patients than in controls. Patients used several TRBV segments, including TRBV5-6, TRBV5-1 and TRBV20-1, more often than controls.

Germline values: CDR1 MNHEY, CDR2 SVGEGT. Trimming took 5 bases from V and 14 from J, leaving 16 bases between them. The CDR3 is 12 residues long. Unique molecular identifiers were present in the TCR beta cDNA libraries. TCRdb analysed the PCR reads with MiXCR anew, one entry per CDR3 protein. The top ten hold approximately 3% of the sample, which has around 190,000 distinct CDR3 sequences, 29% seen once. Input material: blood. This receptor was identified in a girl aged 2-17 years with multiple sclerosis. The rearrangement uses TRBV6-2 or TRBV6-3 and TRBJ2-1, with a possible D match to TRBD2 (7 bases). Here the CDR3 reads CASSTLEGGEFF. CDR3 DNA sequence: TGTGCCAGCAGTACACTAGAAGGGGGGGAGTTCTTC.